The T cell receptor beta chain described here comes from a study of human T cells and chemical hapten exposure. The overall study: On the upper back, patch tests were applied with 0.01% DPC and read at 6 days. A mostly female patient group had alopecia areata, totalis or universalis.

During construction of the library, unique molecular identifiers were attached to individual cDNA molecules for quantitative, reproducible TCR counting. TCRdb analysed the RACE reads with MiXCR anew, one entry per CDR3 protein. Among 89,000 or so distinct CDR3 sequences listed, about 6.3% were seen once. This sample's time point: patch test 2, 6 weeks after DPC sensitization. The treatment: therapeutic diphenylcyclopropenone sensitization with weekly scalp DPC. The CDR3 covers 12 residues. The V gene lost 7 bases and the J gene lost 7 bases, with 16 bases spanning the gap. Germline V gene data show CDR1 as DFQATT and CDR2 as SNEGSKA (reference sequence). This clonotype turned up a few times.

This receptor was taken from a woman aged 25 to 39 with alopecia areata. Some clones in this sample may be carry-over from other donors' samples. This chain connects TRBV20-1 to TRBJ1-1; D gene uncertain. Sequences were derived from whole blood, sampled in connection with sensitization to the hapten diphenylcyclopropenone (DPC). As DNA, the CDR3 is TGCAGTGTACCGGGAGCGACTATTGAAGCTTTCTTT. This gives the protein CSVPGATIEAFF.